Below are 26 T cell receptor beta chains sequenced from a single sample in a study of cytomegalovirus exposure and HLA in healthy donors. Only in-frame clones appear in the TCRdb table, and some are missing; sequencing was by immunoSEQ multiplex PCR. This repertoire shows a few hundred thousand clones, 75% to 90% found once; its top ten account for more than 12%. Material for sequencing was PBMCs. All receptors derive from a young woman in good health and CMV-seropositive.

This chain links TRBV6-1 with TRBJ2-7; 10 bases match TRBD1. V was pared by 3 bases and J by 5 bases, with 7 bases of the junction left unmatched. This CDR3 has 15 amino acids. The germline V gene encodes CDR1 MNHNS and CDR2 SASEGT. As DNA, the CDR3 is TGTGCCAGCAGTGATACCCCGGGACAGGGGAACGAGCAGTACTTC. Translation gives CASSDTPGQGNEQYF.

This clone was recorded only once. For the CDR3, the DNA is TGTGCCAGCAGTTTAAGTACGAGAGGGGACCCTGAAGCTTTCTTT. This gives the protein CASSLSTRGDPEAFF. This chain joins TRBV27 and TRBJ1-1; a weak D match, TRBD1 (5 bases). This CDR3 comprises 15 residues. Germline V gene data show CDR1 as MNHEY and CDR2 as SMNVEV (reference sequence). The ends were cut back, 2 bases at V and 6 bases at J, with 16 bases in the middle.

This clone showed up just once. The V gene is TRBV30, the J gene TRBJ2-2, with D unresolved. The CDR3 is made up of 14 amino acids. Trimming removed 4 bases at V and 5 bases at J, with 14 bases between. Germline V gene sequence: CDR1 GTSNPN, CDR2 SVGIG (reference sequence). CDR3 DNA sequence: TGTGCCTGGATAACCTACCTGAATACCGGGGAGCTGTTTTTT. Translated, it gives CAWITYLNTGELFF.

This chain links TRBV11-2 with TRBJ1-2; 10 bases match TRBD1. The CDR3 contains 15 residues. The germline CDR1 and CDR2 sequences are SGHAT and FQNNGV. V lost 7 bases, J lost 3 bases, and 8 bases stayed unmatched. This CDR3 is CASTPGDRGHYGYTF. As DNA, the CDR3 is TGTGCCAGCACCCCCGGGGACAGGGGCCACTATGGCTACACCTTC.

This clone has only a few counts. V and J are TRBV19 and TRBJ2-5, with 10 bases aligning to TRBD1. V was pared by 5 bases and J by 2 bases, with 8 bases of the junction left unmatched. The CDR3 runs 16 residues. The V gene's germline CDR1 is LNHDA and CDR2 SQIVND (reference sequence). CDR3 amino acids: CASSDWDRGEQETQYF. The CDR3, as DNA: TGTGCCAGTAGTGATTGGGACAGGGGTGAGCAAGAGACCCAGTACTTC.

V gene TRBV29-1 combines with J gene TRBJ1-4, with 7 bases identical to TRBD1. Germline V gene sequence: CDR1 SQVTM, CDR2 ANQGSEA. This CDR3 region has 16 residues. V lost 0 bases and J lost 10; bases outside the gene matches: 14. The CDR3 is CSVEDSDRDSYGKLFF. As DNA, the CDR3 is TGCAGCGTTGAAGACAGTGATCGGGACAGCTATGGAAAACTGTTTTTT.

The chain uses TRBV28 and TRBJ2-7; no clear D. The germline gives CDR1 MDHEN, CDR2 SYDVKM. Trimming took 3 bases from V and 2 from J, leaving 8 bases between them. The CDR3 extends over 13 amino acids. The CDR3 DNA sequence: TGTGCCAGCAGTTTTCGGCAGCCCTACGAGCAGTACTTC. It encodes CASSFRQPYEQYF.

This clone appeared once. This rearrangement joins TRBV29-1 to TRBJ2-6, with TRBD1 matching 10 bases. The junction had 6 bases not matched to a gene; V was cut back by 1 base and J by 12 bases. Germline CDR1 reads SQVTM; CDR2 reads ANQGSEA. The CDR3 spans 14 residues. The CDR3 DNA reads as TGCAGCGTTGAAGCAGAGGACAGGGGGGTCGTCCTGACTTTC. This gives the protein CSVEAEDRGVVLTF.

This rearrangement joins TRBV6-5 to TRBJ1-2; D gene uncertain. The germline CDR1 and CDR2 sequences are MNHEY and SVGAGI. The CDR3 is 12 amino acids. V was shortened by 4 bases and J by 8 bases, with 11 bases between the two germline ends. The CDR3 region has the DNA TGTGCCAGCAGTTCGGCAGGTAGCGGCTACACCTTC. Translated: CASSSAGSGYTF.

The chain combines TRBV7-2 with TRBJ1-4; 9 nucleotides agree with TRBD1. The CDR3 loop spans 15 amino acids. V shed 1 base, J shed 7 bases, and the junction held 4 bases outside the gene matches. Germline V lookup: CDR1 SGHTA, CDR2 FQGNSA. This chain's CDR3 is CASSLDRGRLEKLFF. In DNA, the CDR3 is TGTGCCAGCAGCTTAGACAGGGGGCGCCTTGAAAAACTGTTTTTT.

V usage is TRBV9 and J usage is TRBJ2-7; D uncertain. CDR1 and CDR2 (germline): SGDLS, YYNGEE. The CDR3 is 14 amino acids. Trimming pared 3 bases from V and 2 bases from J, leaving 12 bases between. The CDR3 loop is CASSEGVAAYEQYF. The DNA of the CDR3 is TGTGCCAGCAGCGAAGGAGTGGCGGCCTACGAGCAGTACTTC.

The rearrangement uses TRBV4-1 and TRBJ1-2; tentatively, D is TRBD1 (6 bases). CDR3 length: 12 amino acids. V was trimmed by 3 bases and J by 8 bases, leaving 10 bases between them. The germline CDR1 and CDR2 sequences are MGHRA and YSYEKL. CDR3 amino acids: CASSHLTGGYTF. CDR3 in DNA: TGCGCCAGCAGCCATTTAACAGGGGGCTACACCTTC.

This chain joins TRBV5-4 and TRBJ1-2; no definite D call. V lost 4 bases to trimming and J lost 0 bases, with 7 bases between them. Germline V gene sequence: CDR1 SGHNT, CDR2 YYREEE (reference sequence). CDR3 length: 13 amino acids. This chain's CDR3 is CASSKEANYGYTF. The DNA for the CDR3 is TGTGCCAGCAGCAAGGAAGCTAACTATGGCTACACCTTC.

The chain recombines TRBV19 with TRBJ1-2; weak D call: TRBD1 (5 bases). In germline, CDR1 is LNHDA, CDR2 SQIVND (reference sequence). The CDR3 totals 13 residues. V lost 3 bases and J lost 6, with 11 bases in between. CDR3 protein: CASSMVGTDGYTF. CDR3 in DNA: TGTGCCAGTAGTATGGTTGGGACTGATGGCTACACCTTC.

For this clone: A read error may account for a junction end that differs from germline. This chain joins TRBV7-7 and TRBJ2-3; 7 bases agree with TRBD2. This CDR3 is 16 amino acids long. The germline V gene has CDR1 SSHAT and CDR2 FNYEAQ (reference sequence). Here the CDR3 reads CASSLAAGVGTDTQYF. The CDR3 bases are TGTGCTAGCAGCTTGGCGGCGGGAGTAGGGACAGATACGCAGTATTTT. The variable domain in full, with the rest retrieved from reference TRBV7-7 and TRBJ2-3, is GAGVSQSPRYKVTKRGQDVTLRCDPISSHATLYWYQQALGQGPEFLTYFNYEAQPDKSGLPSDRFSAERPEGSISTLTIQRTEQRDSAMYRCASSLAAGVGTDTQYFGPGTRLTVL.

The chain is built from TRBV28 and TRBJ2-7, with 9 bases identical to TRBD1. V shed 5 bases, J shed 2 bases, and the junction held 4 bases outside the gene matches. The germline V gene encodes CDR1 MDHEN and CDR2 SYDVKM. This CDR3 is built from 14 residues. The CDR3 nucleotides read TGTGCCAGCAGTCCGGGACAGGGCACCTACGAGCAGTACTTC. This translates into CASSPGQGTYEQYF.

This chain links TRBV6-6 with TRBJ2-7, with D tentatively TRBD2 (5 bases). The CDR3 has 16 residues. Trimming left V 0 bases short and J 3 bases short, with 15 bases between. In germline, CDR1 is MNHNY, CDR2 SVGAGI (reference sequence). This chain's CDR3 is CASSYSYHGIIYEQYF. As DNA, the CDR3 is TGTGCCAGCAGTTACTCGTATCACGGGATAATCTACGAGCAGTACTTC.

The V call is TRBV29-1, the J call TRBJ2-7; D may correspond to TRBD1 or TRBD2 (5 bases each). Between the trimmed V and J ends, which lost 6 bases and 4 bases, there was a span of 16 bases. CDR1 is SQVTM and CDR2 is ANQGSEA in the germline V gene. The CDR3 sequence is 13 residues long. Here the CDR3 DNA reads TGCAGCGTGGGGGACGGGTTCGGGTACGAGCAGTACTTC. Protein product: CSVGDGFGYEQYF.

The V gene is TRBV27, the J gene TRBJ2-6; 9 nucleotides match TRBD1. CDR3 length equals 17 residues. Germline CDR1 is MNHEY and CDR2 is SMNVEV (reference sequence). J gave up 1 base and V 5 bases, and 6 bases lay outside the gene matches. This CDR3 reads CASSLYGTGSGANVLTF. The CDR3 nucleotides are TGTGCCAGCAGTCTATATGGGACAGGGTCTGGGGCCAACGTCCTGACTTTC.

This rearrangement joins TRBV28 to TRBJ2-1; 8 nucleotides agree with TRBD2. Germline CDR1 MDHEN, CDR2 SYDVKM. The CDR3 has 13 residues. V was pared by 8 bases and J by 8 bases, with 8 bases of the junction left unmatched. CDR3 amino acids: CASSTGGSDEQFF. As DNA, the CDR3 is TGTGCCAGCTCGACGGGAGGGTCCGATGAGCAGTTCTTC. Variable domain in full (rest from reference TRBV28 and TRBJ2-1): DVKVTQSSRYLVKRTGEKVFLECVQDMDHENMFWYRQDPGLGLRLIYFSYDVKMKEKGDIPEGYSVSREKKERFSLILESASTNQTSMYLCASSTGGSDEQFFGPGTRLTVL.

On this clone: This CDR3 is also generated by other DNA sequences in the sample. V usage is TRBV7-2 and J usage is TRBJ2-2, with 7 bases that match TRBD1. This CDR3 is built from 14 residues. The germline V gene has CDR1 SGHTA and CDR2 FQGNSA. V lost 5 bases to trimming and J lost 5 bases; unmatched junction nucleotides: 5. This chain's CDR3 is CASSPRQGTGELFF. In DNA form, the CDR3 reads TGTGCCAGCAGCCCCCGACAGGGAACCGGGGAGCTGTTTTTT.

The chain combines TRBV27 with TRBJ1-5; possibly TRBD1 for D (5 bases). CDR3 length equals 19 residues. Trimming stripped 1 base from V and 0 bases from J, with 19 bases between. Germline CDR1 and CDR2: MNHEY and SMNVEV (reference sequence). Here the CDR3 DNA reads TGTGCCAGCAGTTTATTGGGACCCCAGCCACTAAATAGCAATCAGCCCCAGCATTTT. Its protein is CASSLLGPQPLNSNQPQHF.

Here the CDR3 reads CASSTGLIIYGYTF. CDR3 bases: TGTGCCAGCAGTACGGGCCTCATCATCTATGGCTACACCTTC. This chain links TRBV2 with TRBJ1-2; D is ambiguous. This CDR3 is built from 14 residues. In germline, CDR1 is SNHLY, CDR2 FYNNEI. V lost 5 bases to trimming and J lost 4 bases, with 14 bases between them.

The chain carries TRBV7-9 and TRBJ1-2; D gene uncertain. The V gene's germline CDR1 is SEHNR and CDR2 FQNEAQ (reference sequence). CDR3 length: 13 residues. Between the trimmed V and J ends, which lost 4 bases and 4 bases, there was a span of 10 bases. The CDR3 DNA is TGTGCCAGCAGCTCTAGGTCATCCTATGGCTACACCTTC. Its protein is CASSSRSSYGYTF.

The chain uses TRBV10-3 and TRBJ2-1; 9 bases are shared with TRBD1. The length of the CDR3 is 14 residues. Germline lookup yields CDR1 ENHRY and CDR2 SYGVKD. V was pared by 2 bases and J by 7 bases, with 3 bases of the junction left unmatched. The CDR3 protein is CAISEPGTGNEQFF. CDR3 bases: TGTGCCATCAGTGAGCCCGGGACAGGGAATGAGCAGTTCTTC.

The CDR3 loop is CASGLGHSSYEQYF. In nucleotides, the CDR3 is TGTGCTAGTGGTTTGGGCCATAGCTCCTACGAGCAGTACTTC. This sequence joins TRBV12-5 and TRBJ2-7; the D is unclear. From germline, CDR1 is LGHNT and CDR2 FRNRAP. The V end was cut by 1 base, the J end by 0 bases, with 7 bases between. CDR3 size: 14 residues. Full variable domain (rest looked up from reference TRBV12-5 and TRBJ2-7): DARVTQTPRHKVTEMGQEVTMRCQPILGHNTVFWYRQTMMQGLELLAYFRNRAPLDDSGMPKDRFSAEMPDATLATLKIQPSEPRDSAVYFCASGLGHSSYEQYFGPGTRLTVT.